A single sample is the source of the 14 T cell receptor beta chains below, sequenced in a study of blood T cell repertoires in COVID-19. Repertoires were generated with immunoSEQ multiplex PCR, while TCRdb's copy carries only in-frame clones and drops some. The sample includes 150,000 to 200,000 clones, about 81% of them seen just once. The sample comprised peripheral blood. The origin of the receptors is a human donor in a cohort sampled during active COVID-19.

The chain has TRBV30 and TRBJ2-7; D gene unclear. V was pared by 5 bases and J by 0 bases, with 8 bases between. CDR1 and CDR2 (germline): GTSNPN, SVGIG (reference sequence). The CDR3 has 12 residues. CDR3 DNA sequence: TGTGCCTGGGATAGGAGCTCCTACGAGCAGTACTTC. Translation gives CAWDRSSYEQYF.

The V gene is TRBV29-1, the J gene TRBJ2-6; D may be TRBD1 (6 bases). The V and J ends lost 0 bases and 4 bases respectively, with 10 bases between them. The CDR3 has 15 amino acids. From germline, CDR1 is SQVTM and CDR2 ANQGSEA. Here the CDR3 DNA reads TGCAGCGTTGAAGATCCAGGGGAAGGGGCCAACGTCCTGACTTTC. Its translation: CSVEDPGEGANVLTF.

The gene calls are TRBV19 and TRBJ2-1; 13 nucleotides match TRBD2. With V trimmed by 1 base and J by 7 bases, 4 bases remained unmatched. Germline values: CDR1 LNHDA, CDR2 SQIVND (reference sequence). This CDR3 has 16 residues. In nucleotides, the CDR3 is TGTGCCAGTAGTATAGGGGGACTAGCGGGACATAATGAGCAGTTCTTC. Translation gives CASSIGGLAGHNEQFF.

The J gene is TRBJ2-1, the V gene TRBV19; D is perhaps TRBD2 (5 bases). CDR1 is LNHDA, CDR2 SQIVND, per germline (reference sequence). V lost 6 bases to trimming and J lost 5 bases, with 17 bases between them. The CDR3 runs to 15 residues. The DNA for the CDR3 is TGTGCCAGTAGCCTAAGGGAGCTTGTAAACAATGAGCAGTTCTTC. This codes for CASSLRELVNNEQFF. Based on the CDR3 plus reference TRBV19 and TRBJ2-1, the full variable domain is DGGITQSPKYLFRKEGQNVTLSCEQNLNHDAMYWYRQDPGQGLRLIYYSQIVNDFQKGDIAEGYSVSREKKESFPLTVTSAQKNPTAFYLCASSLRELVNNEQFFGPGTRLTVL.

This chain uses TRBV18 with TRBJ1-5, with D uncertain. The CDR3 consists of 13 residues. V was clipped by 9 bases and J by 5 bases, with 14 bases between them. From germline, CDR1 is KGHSH and CDR2 LQKENI. In DNA form, the CDR3 reads TGTGCCAGTTCCTCTCAGAGGGATCAGCCCCAGCATTTT. Amino acids: CASSSQRDQPQHF.

The genes are TRBV2 and TRBJ2-5, with 12 bases matching TRBD2. Germline-derived CDR1 and CDR2 are SNHLY and FYNNEI. The ends lost 5 bases at V and 4 bases at J; junction bases unmatched: 2. The CDR3 totals 14 residues. Here the CDR3 reads CASSPSGGVETQYF. Written as DNA, the CDR3 is TGTGCCAGCAGTCCTAGCGGGGGGGTAGAGACCCAGTACTTC.

This chain connects TRBV6-5 to TRBJ2-1; 10 bases match TRBD1. V shed 6 bases and J 10 bases; nucleotides not matched to a gene: 6. The CDR3 sequence is 13 residues long. Germline CDR1 and CDR2: MNHEY and SVGAGI. CDR3 nucleotide sequence: TGTGCCAGCAGCCGGGACAGGGGACGGGAGCAGTTCTTC. This sequence encodes CASSRDRGREQFF.

This chain connects TRBV4-1 to TRBJ1-1; TRBD1 is a possible D gene (5 bases). In germline, CDR1 is MGHRA, CDR2 YSYEKL. V was clipped by 2 bases and J by 5 bases, with 12 bases between them. CDR3 length: 14 residues. The CDR3 region is CASSQKDSDTEAFF. CDR3 DNA sequence: TGCGCCAGCAGCCAAAAAGACAGTGATACTGAAGCTTTCTTT.

This chain uses TRBV5-4 with TRBJ2-1, with a weak D call TRBD1 (5 bases). Trimming stripped 6 bases from V and 7 bases from J, with 14 bases between. CDR3 size: 13 residues. Germline loops: CDR1 SGHNT, CDR2 YYREEE (reference sequence). CDR3 loop: CASTQGRGNEQFF. Written as DNA, the CDR3 is TGTGCCAGCACGCAGGGCCGCGGAAATGAGCAGTTCTTC. Based on the CDR3 plus reference TRBV5-4 and TRBJ2-1, the full variable domain is ETGVTQSPTHLIKTRGQQVTLRCSSQSGHNTVSWYQQALGQGPQFIFQYYREEENGRGNFPPRFSGLQFPNYSSELNVNALELDDSALYLCASTQGRGNEQFFGPGTRLTVL.

The rearrangement uses TRBV5-1 and TRBJ1-1, with a weak D call TRBD1 (5 bases). Trimming stripped 0 bases from V and 1 base from J, with 13 bases between. Per the germline V gene, CDR1 is SGHRS and CDR2 is YFSETQ. This CDR3 is built from 16 residues. CDR3 sequence: CASSLAGGKKNTEAFF. The CDR3 bases are TGCGCCAGCAGCTTGGCGGGGGGAAAGAAGAACACTGAAGCTTTCTTT.

The V call is TRBV29-1, the J call TRBJ1-4; the match to TRBD1 covers 7 bases. V lost 7 bases to trimming and J lost 5 bases; unmatched junction nucleotides: 4. Germline CDR1 is SQVTM and CDR2 is ANQGSEA. The CDR3 length is 12 residues. DNA of the CDR3: TGCAGCGCAGGGGACAGAAATGAAAAACTGTTTTTT. Translated: CSAGDRNEKLFF.

This chain uses TRBV7-2 with TRBJ1-2; TRBD1 is a possible D gene (5 bases). The germline gives CDR1 SGHTA, CDR2 FQGNSA. The CDR3 consists of 15 residues. Trimming shortened V by 2 bases and J by 6 bases, and 16 bases separated the two germline ends. The CDR3 region is CASSLIRGRADGYTF. The CDR3, as DNA: TGTGCCAGCAGCTTAATCCGTGGCAGGGCTGATGGCTACACCTTC.

This chain joins TRBV18 and TRBJ2-7; possibly TRBD2 for D (5 bases). Germline CDR1 and CDR2: KGHSH and LQKENI. The ends were cut back, 3 bases at V and 0 bases at J, with 9 bases in the middle. The CDR3 extends over 14 amino acids. Here the CDR3 reads CASSPGRDSYEQYF. The CDR3, as DNA: TGTGCCAGCTCACCTGGTCGGGACTCCTACGAGCAGTACTTC.

This sequence joins TRBV6-2 or TRBV6-3 and TRBJ2-7; TRBD2 aligns across 14 bases. The germline V gene has CDR1 MNHEY and CDR2 SVGEGT. With 6 bases clipped from V and 5 bases from J, the junction kept 12 bases outside the gene matches. The CDR3 totals 17 residues. Here the CDR3 reads CASSPSRGLAGAHEQYF. The CDR3 DNA follows: TGTGCCAGCAGCCCCTCCAGGGGACTAGCGGGAGCCCACGAGCAGTACTTC.